The next 17 T cell receptor beta chains were all read from a single sample in a study of blood T cell repertoires in COVID-19. Assay: immunoSEQ multiplex PCR; the TCRdb copy retains only in-frame clones and omits some. Of under 250,000 clones in the sample, 82% were seen once. The specimen sequenced was peripheral blood. These receptors originate from a woman of 80 years or more with acute or convalescent COVID-19.

A single count supports this clone. This chain uses TRBV9 with TRBJ2-7; 12 bases align to TRBD1. The length of the CDR3 is 16 residues. Germline V gives CDR1 SGDLS, CDR2 YYNGEE. V trimming: 2 bases; J trimming: 3 bases; junction bases outside the gene matches: 6. CDR3 region: CASSVGQGAFFYEQYF. In DNA, the CDR3 is TGTGCCAGCAGCGTGGGACAGGGGGCCTTTTTCTACGAGCAGTACTTC.

This clone was seen a handful of times. This sequence joins TRBV7-8 and TRBJ2-1, with a weak D call TRBD2 (7 bases). CDR1 is SGHVS and CDR2 is FQNEAQ in the germline V gene. The CDR3 has 13 residues. V was shortened by 3 bases and J by 13 bases, with 16 bases between the two germline ends. The CDR3 DNA reads as TGTGCCAGCAGCTTTGGGGGGGGGCCCTCCCAGTTCTTC. Translating it yields CASSFGGGPSQFF.

The chain is built from TRBV21-1 and TRBJ2-3; TRBD1, the D gene given by the table, was not confirmed from the DNA. TRBV21-1 is noted as a pseudogene. The CDR3 has 15 residues. Here the CDR3 reads CASSKGTGATDTQYF. The CDR3 nucleotides read TGTGCCAGCAGCAAAGGTACAGGGGCCACAGATACGCAGTATTTT.

The rearrangement links TRBV5-5 to TRBJ1-1, with D possibly being TRBD1 (5 bases). The V and J ends lost 0 bases and 1 base respectively, with 10 bases between them. Germline lookup yields CDR1 SGHKS and CDR2 YYEKEE (reference sequence). The CDR3 loop spans 15 amino acids. This CDR3 reads CASSLAGPWNTEAFF. Here the CDR3 DNA reads TGTGCCAGCAGCTTGGCAGGGCCGTGGAACACTGAAGCTTTCTTT.

This rearrangement joins TRBV5-4 to TRBJ2-3; 9 bases fit TRBD2. Germline V CDR1 and CDR2: SGHNT, YYREEE (reference sequence). The CDR3 covers 15 residues. V dropped 1 base and J dropped 1; count of bases not matched to a gene: 1. The CDR3 loop is CASSLQRGGTDTQYF. In DNA form, the CDR3 reads TGTGCCAGCAGCTTGCAGCGGGGGGGCACAGATACGCAGTATTTT.

The gene calls are TRBV2 and TRBJ1-1, with D hard to call. The CDR3 totals 12 residues. Germline V lookup: CDR1 SNHLY, CDR2 FYNNEI. With 3 bases removed from V and 8 bases from J, the gap between germline ends came to 10 bases. The CDR3 bases are TGTGCCAGCAGTGATAGTCTCAGGGAAGCTTTCTTT. Amino acid sequence: CASSDSLREAFF.

This clone showed up just once. J is TRBJ1-2 and V is TRBV11-1; D call uncertain. V lost 0 bases to trimming and J lost 5 bases, with 7 bases between them. The CDR3 loop spans 13 amino acids. Germline values: CDR1 SGHAT, CDR2 FQDESV (reference sequence). CDR3 in DNA: TGTGCCAGCAGCTTAGCCGGAGGATATGGCTACACCTTC. Protein sequence: CASSLAGGYGYTF. The full variable domain, with the rest looked up from reference TRBV11-1 and TRBJ1-2, is EAEVAQSPRYKITEKSQAVAFWCDPISGHATLYWYRQILGQGPELLVQFQDESVVDDSQLPKDRFSAERLKGVDSTLKIQPAELGDSAMYLCASSLAGGYGYTFGSGTRLTVV.

The J gene is TRBJ1-1, the V gene TRBV20-1; 7 bases align to TRBD1. The CDR3 runs to 11 residues. Germline CDR1 reads DFQATT; CDR2 reads SNEGSKA (reference sequence). CDR3 coding DNA: TGCAGGGGGACAGCGCCATACGAAGCTTTCTTT. Its protein is CRGTAPYEAFF.

This chain joins TRBV25-1 and TRBJ2-1; D is undetermined. Trimming removed 3 bases at V and 4 bases at J, with 7 bases between. This CDR3 has 13 residues. The germline V gene encodes CDR1 MGHDK and CDR2 SYGVNS. The CDR3, as DNA: TGTGCCAGCAGTGAGAACGAGTACAATGAGCAGTTCTTC. Protein product: CASSENEYNEQFF.

CDR3 loop: CASSYKTGTRVDGYTF. CDR3 sequence (DNA): TGTGCCAGCAGTTACAAAACCGGGACACGAGTCGATGGCTACACCTTC. The chain joins TRBV6-5 to TRBJ1-2; D perhaps matches TRBD1 (6 bases). From germline, CDR1 is MNHEY and CDR2 SVGAGI. CDR3 length: 16 residues. The V end was cut by 2 bases, the J end by 6 bases, with 19 bases between.

The chain uses TRBV6-5 and TRBJ1-1, with 7 bases that match TRBD1. The CDR3 is 15 residues long. Germline trimming cut 5 bases from V and 7 bases from J; bases unmatched to any gene: 13. Germline V lookup: CDR1 MNHEY, CDR2 SVGAGI. The CDR3 DNA reads as TGTGCCAGCAGTCCCCCCGGGACAGCAAACGTTGAAGCTTTCTTT. Translation gives CASSPPGTANVEAFF.

The J gene is TRBJ1-1, the V gene TRBV6-6; D not certain. Germline V gene lookup returns CDR1 MNHNY and CDR2 SVGAGI (reference sequence). V was cut by 2 bases and J by 4 bases, with 8 bases left in between. The CDR3 extends over 13 amino acids. The CDR3 here is CASSYADATEAFF. The CDR3 bases are TGTGCCAGCAGTTACGCAGATGCCACTGAAGCTTTCTTT.

This clone was seen just once. This chain uses TRBV6-2 or TRBV6-3 with TRBJ2-7; D is possibly TRBD2 (6 bases). V lost 4 bases to trimming and J lost 3 bases, with 19 bases between them. Germline lookup yields CDR1 MNHEY and CDR2 SVGEGT. The length of the CDR3 is 16 residues. Written as DNA, the CDR3 is TGTGCCAGCAGTTCCTTTAGCGGAAGCTTTTTCTACGAGCAGTACTTC. Translated: CASSSFSGSFFYEQYF.

DNA of the CDR3: TGTGCCAGCAGCCGAACCCGGACAGGAGGGGAGACCCAGTACTTC. Translation: CASSRTRTGGETQYF. The chain joins TRBV7-9 to TRBJ2-5; TRBD1 might be the D (7 bases). Looked up from germline, CDR1 is SEHNR and CDR2 is FQNEAQ (reference sequence). CDR3 length: 15 amino acids. Trimming took off 5 bases at V and 5 bases at J, with 18 bases between the two ends.

The chain carries TRBV5-1 and TRBJ2-7; D gene ambiguous. The CDR3 length is 12 residues. The V gene's germline CDR1 is SGHRS and CDR2 YFSETQ. Trimming cost V 0 bases and J 3 bases, with 4 bases left between them. In DNA form, the CDR3 reads TGCGCCAGCAGCTTGGACTACTACGAGCAGTACTTC. It specifies CASSLDYYEQYF.

The chain employs TRBV30 and TRBJ2-2, with TRBD2 matching 7 bases. The trim removed 4 bases at V and 2 bases at J, leaving 16 bases unmatched. This CDR3 contains 18 residues. Germline V gene lookup returns CDR1 GTSNPN and CDR2 SVGIG (reference sequence). Here the CDR3 DNA reads TGTGCCTGGATCTTTTCTGGGCCCGCTAGCGGAAACACCGGGGAGCTGTTTTTT. Encoded protein: CAWIFSGPASGNTGELFF.

In its sample, this clone was seen a few times. The gene calls are TRBV9 and TRBJ2-1, with 10 bases that match TRBD2. CDR1 and CDR2 from the germline V gene are SGDLS and YYNGEE. J was trimmed by 8 bases and V by 1 base; bases with no gene match: 6. The CDR3 loop spans 15 amino acids. The DNA of the CDR3 is TGTGCCAGCAGCGTACTTAGCGGGGGGTTCGATGAGCAGTTCTTC. It is translated as CASSVLSGGFDEQFF. Supplemented by reference TRBV9 and TRBJ2-1, the full variable domain reads DSGVTQTPKHLITATGQRVTLRCSPRSGDLSVYWYQQSLDQGLQFLIQYYNGEERAKGNILERFSAQQFPDLHSELNLSSLELGDSALYFCASSVLSGGFDEQFFGPGTRLTVL.